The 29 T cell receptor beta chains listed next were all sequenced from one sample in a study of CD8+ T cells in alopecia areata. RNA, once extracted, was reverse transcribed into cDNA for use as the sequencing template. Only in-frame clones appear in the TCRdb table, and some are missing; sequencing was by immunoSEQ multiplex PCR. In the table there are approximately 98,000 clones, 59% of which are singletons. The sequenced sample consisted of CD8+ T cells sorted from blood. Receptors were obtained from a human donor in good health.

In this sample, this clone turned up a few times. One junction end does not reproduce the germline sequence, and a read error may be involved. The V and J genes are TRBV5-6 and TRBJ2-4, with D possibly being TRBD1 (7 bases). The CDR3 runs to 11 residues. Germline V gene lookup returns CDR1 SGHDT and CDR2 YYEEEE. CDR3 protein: CASSLAGRGTF. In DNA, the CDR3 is TGTGCCAGCAGCTTGGCCGGCAGGGGGACTTTC.

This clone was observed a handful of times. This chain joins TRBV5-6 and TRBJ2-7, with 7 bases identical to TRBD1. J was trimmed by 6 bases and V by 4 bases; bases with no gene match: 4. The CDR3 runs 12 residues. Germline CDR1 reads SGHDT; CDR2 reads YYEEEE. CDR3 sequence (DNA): TGTGCCAGCAGCAGGGGGACAGTCGAGCAGTACTTC. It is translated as CASSRGTVEQYF.

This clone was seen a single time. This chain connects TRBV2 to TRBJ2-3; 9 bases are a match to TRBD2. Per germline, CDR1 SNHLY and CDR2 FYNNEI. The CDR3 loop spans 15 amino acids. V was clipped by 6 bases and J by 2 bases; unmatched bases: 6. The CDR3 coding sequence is TGTGCCAGCAGGGCCACTAGCGGGTCCACAGATACGCAGTATTTT. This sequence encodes CASRATSGSTDTQYF.

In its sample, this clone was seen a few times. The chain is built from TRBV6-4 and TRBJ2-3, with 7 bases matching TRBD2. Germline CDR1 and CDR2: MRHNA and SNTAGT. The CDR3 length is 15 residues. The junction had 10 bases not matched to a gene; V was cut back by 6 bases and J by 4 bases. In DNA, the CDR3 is TGTGCCAGCAGCAGCGGGGTCAACGGGGCAGATACGCAGTATTTT. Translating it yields CASSSGVNGADTQYF.

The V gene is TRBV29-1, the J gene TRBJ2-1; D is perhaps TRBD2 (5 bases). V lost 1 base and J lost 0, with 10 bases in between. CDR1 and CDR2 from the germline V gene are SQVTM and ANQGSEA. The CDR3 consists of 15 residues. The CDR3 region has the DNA TGCAGCGTTGAAGGGACTTGGAGCTCCTACAATGAGCAGTTCTTC. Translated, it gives CSVEGTWSSYNEQFF.

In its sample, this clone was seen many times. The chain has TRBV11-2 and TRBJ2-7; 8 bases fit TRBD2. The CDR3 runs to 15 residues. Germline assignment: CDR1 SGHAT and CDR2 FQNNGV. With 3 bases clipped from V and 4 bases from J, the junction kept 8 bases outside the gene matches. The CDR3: CASSFGAGGLYEQYF. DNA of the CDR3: TGTGCCAGCAGCTTCGGGGCGGGGGGCTTATACGAGCAGTACTTC.

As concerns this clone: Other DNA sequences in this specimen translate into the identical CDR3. The CDR3 loop reads CASSQGTEAFF. Here the CDR3 DNA reads TGCGCCAGCAGCCAAGGGACTGAAGCTTTCTTT. The chain has TRBV4-3 and TRBJ1-1; D remains unclear. Germline CDR1 is LGHNA and CDR2 is YSLEER. This CDR3 region has 11 residues. The V and J ends lost 1 base and 5 bases respectively, with 2 bases between them.

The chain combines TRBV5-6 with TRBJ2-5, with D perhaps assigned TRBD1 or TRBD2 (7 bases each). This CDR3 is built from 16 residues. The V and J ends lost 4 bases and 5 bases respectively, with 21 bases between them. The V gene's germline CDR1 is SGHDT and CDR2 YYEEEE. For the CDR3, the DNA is TGTGCCAGCAGCCCCGAGGGGGCGGGGGTTCTCGAGACCCAGTACTTC. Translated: CASSPEGAGVLETQYF.

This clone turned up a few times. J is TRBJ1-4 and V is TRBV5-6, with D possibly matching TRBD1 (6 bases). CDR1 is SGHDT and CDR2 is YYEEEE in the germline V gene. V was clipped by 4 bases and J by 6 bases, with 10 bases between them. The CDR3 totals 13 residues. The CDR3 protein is CASSLGGYEKLFF. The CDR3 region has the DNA TGTGCCAGCAGCCTAGGGGGATATGAAAAACTGTTTTTT. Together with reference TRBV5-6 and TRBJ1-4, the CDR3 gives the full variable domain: DAGVTQSPTHLIKTRGQQVTLRCSPKSGHDTVSWYQQALGQGPQFIFQYYEEEERQRGNFPDRFSGHQFPNYSSELNVNALLLGDSALYLCASSLGGYEKLFFGSGTQLSVL.

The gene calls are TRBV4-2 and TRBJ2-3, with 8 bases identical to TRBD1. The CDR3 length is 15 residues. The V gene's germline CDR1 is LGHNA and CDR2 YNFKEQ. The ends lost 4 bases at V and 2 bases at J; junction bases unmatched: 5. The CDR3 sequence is CASSPGGPYTDTQYF. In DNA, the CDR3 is TGTGCCAGCAGCCCAGGGGGCCCTTACACAGATACGCAGTATTTT.

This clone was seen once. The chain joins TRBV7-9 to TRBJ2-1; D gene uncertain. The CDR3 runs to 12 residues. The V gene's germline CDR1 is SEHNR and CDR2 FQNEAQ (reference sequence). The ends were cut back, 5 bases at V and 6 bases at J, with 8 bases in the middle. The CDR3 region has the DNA TGTGCCAGCAGCCAGCTAAGCAATGAGCAGTTCTTC. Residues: CASSQLSNEQFF.

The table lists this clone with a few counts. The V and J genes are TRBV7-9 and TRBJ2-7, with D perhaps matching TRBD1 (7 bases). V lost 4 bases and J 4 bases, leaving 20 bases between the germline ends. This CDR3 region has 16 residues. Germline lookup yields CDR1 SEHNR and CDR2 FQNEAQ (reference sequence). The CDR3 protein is CASSSPEGAPGYEQYF. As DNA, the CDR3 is TGTGCCAGCAGCTCCCCGGAGGGGGCGCCTGGATACGAGCAGTACTTC.

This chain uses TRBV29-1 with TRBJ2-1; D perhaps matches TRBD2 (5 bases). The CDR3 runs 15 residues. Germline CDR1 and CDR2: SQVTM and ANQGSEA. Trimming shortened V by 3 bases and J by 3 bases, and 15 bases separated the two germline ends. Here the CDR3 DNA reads TGCAGCGTTGATGAGCCGGACTTGGGCTACAATGAGCAGTTCTTC. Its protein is CSVDEPDLGYNEQFF.

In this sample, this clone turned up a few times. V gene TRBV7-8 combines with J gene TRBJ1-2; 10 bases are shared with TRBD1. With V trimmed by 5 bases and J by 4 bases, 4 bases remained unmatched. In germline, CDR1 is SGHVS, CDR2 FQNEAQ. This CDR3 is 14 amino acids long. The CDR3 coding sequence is TGTGCCAGCAGCCCCGGGACAGGGGTCTATGGCTACACCTTC. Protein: CASSPGTGVYGYTF.

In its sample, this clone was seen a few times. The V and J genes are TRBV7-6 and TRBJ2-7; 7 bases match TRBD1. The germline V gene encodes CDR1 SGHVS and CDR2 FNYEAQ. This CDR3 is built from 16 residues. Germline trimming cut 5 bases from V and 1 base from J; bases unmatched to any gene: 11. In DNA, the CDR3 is TGTGCCAGCAGCCCCCTCAGGGCAGGGGGATCCTACGAGCAGTACTTC. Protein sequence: CASSPLRAGGSYEQYF.

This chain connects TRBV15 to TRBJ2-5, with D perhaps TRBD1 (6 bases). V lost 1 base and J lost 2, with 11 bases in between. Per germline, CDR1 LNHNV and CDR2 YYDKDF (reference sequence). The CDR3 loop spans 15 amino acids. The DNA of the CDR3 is TGTGCCACCAGCAGAGGCCCACAGGGTCAAGAGACCCAGTACTTC. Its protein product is CATSRGPQGQETQYF.

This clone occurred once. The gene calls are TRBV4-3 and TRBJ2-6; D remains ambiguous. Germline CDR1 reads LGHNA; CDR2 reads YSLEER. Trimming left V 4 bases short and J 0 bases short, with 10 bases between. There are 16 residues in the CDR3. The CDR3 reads CASSPTQSSGANVLTF. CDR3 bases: TGCGCCAGCAGCCCGACTCAGTCCTCTGGGGCCAACGTCCTGACTTTC.

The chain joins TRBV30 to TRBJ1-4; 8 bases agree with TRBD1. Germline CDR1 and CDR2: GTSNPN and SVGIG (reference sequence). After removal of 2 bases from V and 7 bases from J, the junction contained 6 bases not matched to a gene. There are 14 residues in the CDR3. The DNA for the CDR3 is TGTGCCTGGAGTATTGGGACAGGTAGTGAAAAACTGTTTTTT. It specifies CAWSIGTGSEKLFF.

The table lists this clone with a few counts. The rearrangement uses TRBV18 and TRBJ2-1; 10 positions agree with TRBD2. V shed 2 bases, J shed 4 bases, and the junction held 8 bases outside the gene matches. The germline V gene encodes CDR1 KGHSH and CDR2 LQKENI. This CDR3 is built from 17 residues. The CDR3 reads CASSPISTSGVYNEQFF. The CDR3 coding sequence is TGTGCCAGCTCACCAATAAGTACTAGCGGGGTTTACAATGAGCAGTTCTTC.

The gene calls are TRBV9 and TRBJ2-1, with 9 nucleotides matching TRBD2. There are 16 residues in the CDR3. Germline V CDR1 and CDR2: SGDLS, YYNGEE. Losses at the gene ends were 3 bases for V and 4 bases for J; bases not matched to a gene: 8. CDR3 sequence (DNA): TGTGCCAGCAGCGCCGTAGCGGGGGCCCAGTACAATGAGCAGTTCTTC. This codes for CASSAVAGAQYNEQFF.

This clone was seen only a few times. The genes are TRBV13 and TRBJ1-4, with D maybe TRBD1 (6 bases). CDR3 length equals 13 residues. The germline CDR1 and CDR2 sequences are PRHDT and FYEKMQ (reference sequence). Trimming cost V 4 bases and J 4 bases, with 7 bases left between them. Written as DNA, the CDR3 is TGTGCCAGCAGCTCAGGGGTTAATGAAAAACTGTTTTTT. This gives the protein CASSSGVNEKLFF.

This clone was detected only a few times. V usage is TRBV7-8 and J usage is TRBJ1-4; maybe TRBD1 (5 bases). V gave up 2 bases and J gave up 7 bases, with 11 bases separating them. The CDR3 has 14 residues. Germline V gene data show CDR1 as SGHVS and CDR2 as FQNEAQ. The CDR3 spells CASSLQGYGEKLFF. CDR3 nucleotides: TGTGCCAGCAGCTTACAGGGATATGGTGAAAAACTGTTTTTT. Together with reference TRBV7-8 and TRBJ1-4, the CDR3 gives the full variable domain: GAGVSQSPRYKVAKRGQDVALRCDPISGHVSLFWYQQALGQGPEFLTYFQNEAQLDKSGLPSDRFFAERPEGSVSTLKIQRTQQEDSAVYLCASSLQGYGEKLFFGSGTQLSVL.

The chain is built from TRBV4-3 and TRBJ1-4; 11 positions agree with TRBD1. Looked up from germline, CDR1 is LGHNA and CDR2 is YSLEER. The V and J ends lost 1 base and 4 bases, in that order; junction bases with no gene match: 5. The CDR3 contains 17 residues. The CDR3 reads CASSQGTGGGGNEKLFF. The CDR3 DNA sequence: TGCGCCAGCAGCCAAGGGACAGGGGGCGGTGGTAATGAAAAACTGTTTTTT.

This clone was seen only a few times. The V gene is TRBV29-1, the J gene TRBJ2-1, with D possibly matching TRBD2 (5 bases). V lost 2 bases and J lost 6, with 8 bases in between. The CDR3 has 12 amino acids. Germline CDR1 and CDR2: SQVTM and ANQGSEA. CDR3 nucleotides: TGCAGCGTTGAATCGGGGAGCAATGAGCAGTTCTTC. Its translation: CSVESGSNEQFF.

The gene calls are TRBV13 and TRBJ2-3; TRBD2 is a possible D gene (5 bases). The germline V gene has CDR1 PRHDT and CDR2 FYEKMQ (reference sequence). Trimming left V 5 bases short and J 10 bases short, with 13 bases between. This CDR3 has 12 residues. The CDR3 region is CASSTPPRAQYF. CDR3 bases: TGTGCCAGCAGCACACCCCCGCGGGCGCAGTATTTT.

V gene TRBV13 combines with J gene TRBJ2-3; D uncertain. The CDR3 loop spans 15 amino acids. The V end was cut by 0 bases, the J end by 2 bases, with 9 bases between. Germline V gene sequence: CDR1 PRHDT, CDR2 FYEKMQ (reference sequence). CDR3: CASSLGRTDTDTQYF. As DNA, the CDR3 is TGTGCCAGCAGCTTAGGCCGTACAGACACAGATACGCAGTATTTT.

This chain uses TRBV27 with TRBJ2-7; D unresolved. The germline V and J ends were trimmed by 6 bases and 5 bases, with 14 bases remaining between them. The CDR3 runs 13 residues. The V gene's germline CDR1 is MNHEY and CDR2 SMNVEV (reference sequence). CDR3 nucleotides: TGTGCCAGCAGGGGCCCAAGGGCTCACGAGCAGTACTTC. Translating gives CASRGPRAHEQYF.

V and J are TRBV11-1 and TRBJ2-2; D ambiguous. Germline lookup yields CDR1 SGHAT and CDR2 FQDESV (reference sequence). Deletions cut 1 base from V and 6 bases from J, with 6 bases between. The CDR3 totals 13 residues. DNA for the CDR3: TGTGCCAGCAGCTTAGGGGTAGCCGGGGAGCTGTTTTTT. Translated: CASSLGVAGELFF.

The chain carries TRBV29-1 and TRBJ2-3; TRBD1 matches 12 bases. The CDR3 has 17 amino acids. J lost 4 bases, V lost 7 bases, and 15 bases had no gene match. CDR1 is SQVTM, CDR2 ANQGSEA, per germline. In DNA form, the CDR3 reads TGCAGCGCGATCGGGACAGGGGGCTCCGGACGAGCAGATACGCAGTATTTT. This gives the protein CSAIGTGGSGRADTQYF.